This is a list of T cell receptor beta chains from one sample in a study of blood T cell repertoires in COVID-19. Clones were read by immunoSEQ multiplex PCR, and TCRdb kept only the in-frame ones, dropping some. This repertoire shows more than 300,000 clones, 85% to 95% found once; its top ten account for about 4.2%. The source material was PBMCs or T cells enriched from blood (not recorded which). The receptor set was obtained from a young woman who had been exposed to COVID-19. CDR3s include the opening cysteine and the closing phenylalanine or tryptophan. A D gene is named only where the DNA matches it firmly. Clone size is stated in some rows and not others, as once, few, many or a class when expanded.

CDR3aa: CASSEKDFFWALHF
CDR3nt: TGTGCCAGCAGTGAAAAGGACTTCTTCTGGGCCCTCCACTTT
abundance: -
d_gene: -
j_gene: TRBJ1-6
v_gene: TRBV2

CDR3aa: CASGPQGGNYGYTF
CDR3nt: TGTGCCAGCGGACCCCAGGGAGGGAACTATGGCTACACCTTC
abundance: -
d_gene: -
j_gene: TRBJ1-2
v_gene: TRBV2

CDR3aa: CASSLTTGGSLGYTF
CDR3nt: TGTGCCAGCAGCTTAACGACAGGGGGCTCTCTTGGCTACACCTTC
abundance: -
d_gene: TRBD1
j_gene: TRBJ1-2
v_gene: TRBV7-2

CDR3aa: CASSELRGFGYTF
CDR3nt: TGTGCCAGCAGCGAGCTTCGAGGTTTTGGCTACACCTTC
abundance: -
d_gene: -
j_gene: TRBJ1-2
v_gene: TRBV9

CDR3aa: CASSWQGDYGYTF
CDR3nt: TGTGCCAGCAGCTGGCAGGGCGACTATGGCTACACCTTC
abundance: -
d_gene: -
j_gene: TRBJ1-2
v_gene: TRBV7-9

CDR3aa: CASSLGQGSSYEQYF
CDR3nt: TGTGCCAGCAGCTTAGGGCAGGGAAGCTCCTACGAGCAGTACTTC
abundance: -
d_gene: -
j_gene: TRBJ2-7
v_gene: TRBV13

CDR3aa: CASSNRGAQPQHF
CDR3nt: TGTGCCAGCAGTAACAGGGGGGCTCAGCCCCAGCATTTT
abundance: -
d_gene: TRBD1
j_gene: TRBJ1-5
v_gene: TRBV27

CDR3aa: CASSLRDNTIYF
CDR3nt: TGTGCCAGCAGTCTGCGGGATAACACCATATATTTT
abundance: -
d_gene: -
j_gene: TRBJ1-3
v_gene: TRBV7-2

CDR3aa: CASSQDGGQGYEQYF
CDR3nt: TGCGCCAGCAGCCAAGATGGGGGACAGGGCTACGAGCAGTACTTC
abundance: -
d_gene: TRBD1
j_gene: TRBJ2-7
v_gene: TRBV4-1

CDR3aa: CATSDSHRGQKYF
CDR3nt: TGTGCCACCAGTGATTCCCACAGGGGGCAGAAGTACTTC
abundance: -
d_gene: TRBD1
j_gene: TRBJ2-5
v_gene: TRBV24-1

CDR3aa: CASSPRTGLRYEQYF
CDR3nt: TGTGCCAGCAGCCCTCGGACAGGGCTACGCTACGAGCAGTACTTC
abundance: few
d_gene: TRBD1
j_gene: TRBJ2-7
v_gene: TRBV14

CDR3aa: CASSLGQGGYGYTF
CDR3nt: TGTGCCAGCAGTTTAGGGCAGGGAGGCTATGGCTACACCTTC
abundance: once
d_gene: -
j_gene: TRBJ1-2
v_gene: TRBV28

CDR3aa: CASSYRGQGRGYTF
CDR3nt: TGTGCCAGCAGCTACAGGGGGCAGGGAAGGGGCTACACCTTC
abundance: -
d_gene: TRBD1
j_gene: TRBJ1-2
v_gene: TRBV7-2

CDR3aa: CASSYAGRGNQPQHF
CDR3nt: TGTGCCAGCAGTTACGCTGGACGGGGAAATCAGCCCCAGCATTTT
abundance: -
d_gene: -
j_gene: TRBJ1-5
v_gene: TRBV6-5

CDR3aa: CASSDSETREQYF
CDR3nt: TGTGCCAGCAGTGATTCCGAGACAAGGGAGCAGTACTTC
abundance: -
d_gene: -
j_gene: TRBJ2-7
v_gene: TRBV6-1

CDR3aa: CASSLWEGYGYTF
CDR3nt: TGTGCCAGCAGTTTGTGGGAGGGCTATGGCTACACCTTC
abundance: -
d_gene: -
j_gene: TRBJ1-2
v_gene: TRBV12-3/TRBV12-4

CDR3aa: CASSLPGQGIHEQYF
CDR3nt: TGTGCCAGCAGTTTGCCGGGACAGGGCATCCACGAGCAGTACTTC
abundance: -
d_gene: TRBD1
j_gene: TRBJ2-7
v_gene: TRBV13

CDR3aa: CASNNDRRSYGYTF
CDR3nt: TGTGCCAGCAACAACGACCGACGGAGCTATGGCTACACCTTC
abundance: few
d_gene: -
j_gene: TRBJ1-2
v_gene: TRBV7-2

CDR3aa: CASSQGQRLEQYF
CDR3nt: TGTGCCAGCAGCCAAGGTCAGCGGCTAGAGCAGTACTTC
abundance: -
d_gene: -
j_gene: TRBJ2-7
v_gene: TRBV4-2

CDR3aa: CASSLGRPSEQFF
CDR3nt: TGTGCCAGCAGTTTAGGGCGACCGAGTGAGCAGTTCTTC
abundance: -
d_gene: -
j_gene: TRBJ2-1
v_gene: TRBV28

CDR3aa: CASIVPGGMNTEAFF
CDR3nt: TGTGCCAGCATCGTTCCCGGAGGCATGAACACTGAAGCTTTCTTT
abundance: -
d_gene: -
j_gene: TRBJ1-1
v_gene: TRBV5-5

CDR3aa: CASSQLDRGTEAFF
CDR3nt: TGCGCCAGCAGCCAACTTGACAGAGGCACTGAAGCTTTCTTT
abundance: -
d_gene: -
j_gene: TRBJ1-1
v_gene: TRBV4-3

CDR3aa: CASSQDRTSGYEQYF
CDR3nt: TGCGCCAGCAGCCAAGATCGGACTAGCGGGTACGAGCAGTACTTC
abundance: -
d_gene: TRBD2
j_gene: TRBJ2-7
v_gene: TRBV4-3

CDR3aa: CASSLAGTVVNTEAFF
CDR3nt: TGTGCCAGCAGCTTAGCGGGGACAGTTGTGAACACTGAAGCTTTCTTT
abundance: -
d_gene: TRBD1
j_gene: TRBJ1-1
v_gene: TRBV7-2

CDR3aa: CASSPTGAKNIQYF
CDR3nt: TGTGCCAGCAGTCCAACAGGGGCCAAAAACATTCAGTACTTC
abundance: -
d_gene: -
j_gene: TRBJ2-4
v_gene: TRBV27

CDR3aa: CASSLPGVHGYTF
CDR3nt: TGTGCCAGCAGTTTGCCAGGTGTACATGGCTACACCTTC
abundance: -
d_gene: -
j_gene: TRBJ1-2
v_gene: TRBV5-6

CDR3aa: CASSLTGLTEAFF
CDR3nt: TGCGCCAGCAGCTTGACAGGGTTGACTGAAGCTTTCTTT
abundance: -
d_gene: -
j_gene: TRBJ1-1
v_gene: TRBV5-1

CDR3aa: CASSLPTGNYGYTF
CDR3nt: TGTGCCAGCAGCTTGCCCACAGGCAACTATGGCTACACCTTC
abundance: -
d_gene: -
j_gene: TRBJ1-2
v_gene: TRBV5-6

CDR3aa: CATPRGDRDYNEQFF
CDR3nt: TGTGCCACCCCACGTGGGGACAGGGACTACAATGAGCAGTTCTTC
abundance: -
d_gene: TRBD1
j_gene: TRBJ2-1
v_gene: TRBV6-5

CDR3aa: CASSYWTSGSYEQYF
CDR3nt: TGCGCCAGCAGCTACTGGACTAGCGGGAGCTACGAGCAGTACTTC
abundance: -
d_gene: TRBD2
j_gene: TRBJ2-7
v_gene: TRBV5-1

CDR3aa: CASSLAPRLAEKLFF
CDR3nt: TGTGCCAGCAGCTTAGCGCCCAGGTTGGCGGAAAAACTGTTTTTT
abundance: -
d_gene: -
j_gene: TRBJ1-4
v_gene: TRBV7-9

CDR3aa: CASSHGQGHSPLHF
CDR3nt: TGCGCCAGCAGCCATGGACAGGGCCATTCACCCCTCCACTTT
abundance: -
d_gene: TRBD1
j_gene: TRBJ1-6
v_gene: TRBV5-1

CDR3aa: CASKPSGGYEQFF
CDR3nt: TGTGCCAGCAAGCCCAGCGGGGGCTATGAGCAGTTCTTC
abundance: once
d_gene: TRBD2
j_gene: TRBJ2-1
v_gene: TRBV6-5

CDR3aa: CASRPDRTSSYEQYF
CDR3nt: TGCGCCAGCAGACCGGACAGGACGAGCTCCTACGAGCAGTACTTC
abundance: -
d_gene: TRBD1
j_gene: TRBJ2-7
v_gene: TRBV4-3

CDR3aa: CASSPPSGTGHYEQYF
CDR3nt: TGCGCCAGCAGCCCACCCTCCGGGACAGGACACTACGAGCAGTACTTC
abundance: -
d_gene: TRBD1
j_gene: TRBJ2-7
v_gene: TRBV5-1

CDR3aa: CASSLGRGVSPLHF
CDR3nt: TGTGCCAGCAGCTTAGGCAGGGGGGTTTCACCCCTCCACTTT
abundance: -
d_gene: TRBD1
j_gene: TRBJ1-6
v_gene: TRBV13

CDR3aa: CAISRQDGYTF
CDR3nt: TGTGCCATCAGCCGACAGGATGGCTACACCTTC
abundance: -
d_gene: -
j_gene: TRBJ1-2
v_gene: TRBV10-3

CDR3aa: CASSFGGARVNTEAFF
CDR3nt: TGTGCCAGCAGTTTTGGGGGGGCGCGGGTGAACACTGAAGCTTTCTTT
abundance: -
d_gene: -
j_gene: TRBJ1-1
v_gene: TRBV28

CDR3aa: CASTIWQGNTEAFF
CDR3nt: TGTGCCAGCACTATCTGGCAGGGAAACACTGAAGCTTTCTTT
abundance: -
d_gene: -
j_gene: TRBJ1-1
v_gene: TRBV6-5

CDR3aa: CASSPYADSPLHF
CDR3nt: TGTGCCAGCTCACCTTATGCGGATTCACCCCTCCACTTT
abundance: -
d_gene: -
j_gene: TRBJ1-6
v_gene: TRBV18